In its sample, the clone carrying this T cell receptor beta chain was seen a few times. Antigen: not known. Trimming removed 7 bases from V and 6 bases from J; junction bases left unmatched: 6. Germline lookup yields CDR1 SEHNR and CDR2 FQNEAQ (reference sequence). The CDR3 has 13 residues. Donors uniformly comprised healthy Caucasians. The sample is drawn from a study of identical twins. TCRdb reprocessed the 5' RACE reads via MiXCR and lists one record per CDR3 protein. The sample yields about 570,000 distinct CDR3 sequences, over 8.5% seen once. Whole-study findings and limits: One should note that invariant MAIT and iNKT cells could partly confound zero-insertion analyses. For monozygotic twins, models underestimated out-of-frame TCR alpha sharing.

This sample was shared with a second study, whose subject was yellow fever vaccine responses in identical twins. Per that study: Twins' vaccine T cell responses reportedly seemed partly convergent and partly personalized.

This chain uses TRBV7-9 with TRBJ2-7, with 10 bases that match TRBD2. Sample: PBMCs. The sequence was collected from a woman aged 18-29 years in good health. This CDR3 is CASKLAGAGEQYF. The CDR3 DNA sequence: TGTGCCAGCAAGCTAGCGGGAGCGGGCGAGCAGTACTTC.